This T cell receptor (beta chain) was sequenced for a study of cytomegalovirus exposure and HLA in healthy donors. Study information: There were around 390 genotyped donors. Of these, roughly 80% fell in the genetic ancestry cluster associated with self-reported Caucasian donors.

Germline CDR1 reads LGHNA; CDR2 reads YSLEER. The CDR3 spans 20 residues. V lost 0 bases and J lost 0; bases outside the gene matches: 13. Note on this clone: No antigen is known for it.

Findings and caveats of the study: In vitro confirmation showed a few CMV-associated chains to be CMV antigen specific. In a later analysis, CMV-associated beta chains were mostly HLA-associated, it appeared.

This PCR relied on a set of 60 Vbeta primers and 13 Jbeta primers. Clones were sequenced by immunoSEQ multiplex PCR, and TCRdb holds only the in-frame ones, with some missing. This table holds some 150,000 clones, around 82% found once. Donors counted as nominally healthy when sampled, yet unrecorded immune exposures were likely. The material sequenced was PBMCs. This receptor was identified in a woman in her 50s in good health and CMV-seropositive. The V and J genes are TRBV4-3 and TRBJ2-2; 7 bases fit TRBD1. DNA of the CDR3: TGCGCCAGCAGCCAAGAAGTAAGGACAGGTCTTAGACCGAACACCGGGGAGCTGTTTTTT. It translates to CASSQEVRTGLRPNTGELFF.